The 5 T cell receptor beta chains below all came from one sample that was sequenced in a study of identical twins. Each CDR3 protein is one row after TCRdb ran MiXCR on the 5' RACE reads. The sample yields 400,000 to 550,000 distinct CDR3 sequences, around 24% seen once. These data are also associated with another study on T cells expressing NK-cell markers.

What was sequenced was CD4+ T cells sorted from blood. The receptors come from a young woman in good health.

There are a few counts of this clonotype. The chain has TRBV12-3 or TRBV12-4 and TRBJ2-2, with D possibly TRBD2 on 5 matching bases. CDR3 size: 16 residues. V lost 7 bases and J lost 4, with 19 bases in between. The CDR3 region is CASTPSGSASTGELFF. The CDR3, as DNA: TGTGCCAGCACCCCTTCGGGATCCGCGAGCACCGGGGAGCTGTTTTTT.

This clonotype was recorded a few times. This CDR3 reads CSARGGLDEQYF. The CDR3 bases are TGCAGTGCTAGAGGGGGGTTGGACGAGCAGTACTTC. This rearrangement joins TRBV20-1 to TRBJ2-7; D is possibly TRBD1 or TRBD2 (5 bases each). Germline CDR1 and CDR2: DFQATT and SNEGSKA (reference sequence). V lost 1 base to trimming and J lost 5 bases, with 9 bases between them. There are 12 residues in the CDR3.

The chain couples TRBV27 to TRBJ2-2; TRBD2 might be the D (6 bases). The CDR3 totals 14 residues. Per the germline V gene, CDR1 is MNHEY and CDR2 is SMNVEV (reference sequence). Trimming removed 3 bases from V and 8 bases from J, with 13 bases in between. CDR3 in DNA: TGTGCCAGCAGTTTTAGGAGGGGCTCTGGGGAGCTGTTTTTT. It encodes CASSFRRGSGELFF.

The rearrangement links TRBV7-8 to TRBJ2-3; D is ambiguous. The CDR3 extends over 15 amino acids. V shed 3 bases and J shed 7 bases, with 17 bases lying between them. Germline values: CDR1 SGHVS, CDR2 FQNEAQ. The CDR3 DNA sequence: TGTGCCAGCAGCTTGTTAGGACCCCCTGTGAATACGCAGTATTTT. Protein sequence: CASSLLGPPVNTQYF.

This clonotype was seen a few times. The genes are TRBV3-1 and TRBJ2-7; 14 bases agree with TRBD2. Looked up from germline, CDR1 is LGHDT and CDR2 is YNNKEL (reference sequence). V dropped 5 bases and J dropped 0; count of bases not matched to a gene: 6. The CDR3 runs to 17 residues. CDR3 in DNA: TGTGCCAGCAGCTACCGGACTAGCGGGAGGAGCTCCTACGAGCAGTACTTC. The encoded protein is CASSYRTSGRSSYEQYF.